A selection of T cell receptor beta chains follows, all from one sample in a study of T cell responses to AZD1222 COVID-19 vaccine. TCRdb's copy holds only in-frame clones and misses some; the assay was immunoSEQ multiplex PCR. The sample lists roughly 150,000 clones, 85% to 95% occurring once. The source was peripheral blood, collected on day 0 of AZD1222 vaccination. The source of these receptors is an adult in good health. Each CDR3 is given with its conserved first and last residue. Each record gives: J gene, V gene, clone size, D gene, CDR3 protein, CDR3 DNA. D genes are given only for firm matches. Clone size is given for some rows only: seen once, a few or many times, or a class if the clone is expanded.

J gene: TRBJ1-1
V gene: TRBV11-2
clone size: -
D gene: -
CDR3 protein: CASSTDGGGNTEAFF
CDR3 DNA: TGTGCCAGCAGCACAGACGGGGGCGGAAACACTGAAGCTTTCTTT

J gene: TRBJ2-3
V gene: TRBV24-1
clone size: -
D gene: -
CDR3 protein: CATSSNRPREDTQYF
CDR3 DNA: TGTGCCACCAGCTCCAACCGGCCCAGGGAAGATACGCAGTATTTT

J gene: TRBJ1-3
V gene: TRBV18
clone size: -
D gene: -
CDR3 protein: CASSPPGQPSSGNTIYF
CDR3 DNA: TGTGCCAGCTCACCACCCGGACAGCCTAGCTCTGGAAACACCATATATTTT

J gene: TRBJ2-7
V gene: TRBV6-2/TRBV6-3
clone size: -
D gene: TRBD2
CDR3 protein: CASSSPRTSGSYEQYF
CDR3 DNA: TGTGCCAGCAGTTCCCCCCGGACTAGCGGATCCTACGAGCAGTACTTC

J gene: TRBJ1-6
V gene: TRBV6-5
clone size: -
D gene: -
CDR3 protein: CASSTPGLENSPLHF
CDR3 DNA: TGTGCCAGCAGTACCCCCGGGCTTGAAAATTCACCCCTCCACTTT

J gene: TRBJ1-5
V gene: TRBV5-1
clone size: -
D gene: -
CDR3 protein: CASSLGLAGNQPQHF
CDR3 DNA: TGCGCCAGCAGCTTAGGGTTAGCGGGCAATCAGCCCCAGCATTTT

J gene: TRBJ1-2
V gene: TRBV4-3
clone size: -
D gene: -
CDR3 protein: CASSQDLHSYGYTF
CDR3 DNA: TGCGCCAGCAGCCAAGATTTACATAGCTATGGCTACACCTTC

J gene: TRBJ2-7
V gene: TRBV7-2
clone size: -
D gene: TRBD2
CDR3 protein: CASSALTSGLAREQYF
CDR3 DNA: TGTGCCAGCAGCGCCCTAACCTCGGGACTAGCGCGCGAGCAGTACTTC

J gene: TRBJ1-2
V gene: TRBV6-1
clone size: -
D gene: TRBD1
CDR3 protein: CASSARDRGLVYGYTF
CDR3 DNA: TGTGCCAGCAGTGCAAGGGACAGGGGGCTTGTCTATGGCTACACCTTC

J gene: TRBJ1-1
V gene: TRBV6-4
clone size: -
D gene: -
CDR3 protein: CASSHTLNTEAFF
CDR3 DNA: TGTGCCAGCAGTCACACTCTGAACACTGAAGCTTTCTTT

J gene: TRBJ1-2
V gene: TRBV6-4
clone size: once
D gene: -
CDR3 protein: CASSPDVVFNRDGYTF
CDR3 DNA: TGTGCCAGCAGTCCAGACGTAGTTTTCAACAGGGATGGCTACACCTTC

J gene: TRBJ2-7
V gene: TRBV2
clone size: -
D gene: -
CDR3 protein: CASQRDTAYEQYF
CDR3 DNA: TGTGCCAGCCAGCGGGACACCGCCTACGAGCAGTACTTC

J gene: TRBJ2-7
V gene: TRBV10-3
clone size: -
D gene: TRBD1
CDR3 protein: CAISVDRVSGEQYF
CDR3 DNA: TGTGCCATCAGTGTGGACAGGGTATCGGGCGAGCAGTACTTC

J gene: TRBJ1-1
V gene: TRBV7-9
clone size: -
D gene: TRBD1
CDR3 protein: CASSRSTGSHTEAFF
CDR3 DNA: TGTGCCAGCAGCAGATCGACAGGGTCTCACACTGAAGCTTTCTTT

J gene: TRBJ1-3
V gene: TRBV3-1/TRBV3-2
clone size: -
D gene: -
CDR3 protein: CASSRTSGNTIYF
CDR3 DNA: TGTGCCAGCAGTCGGACGTCAGGAAACACCATATATTTT

J gene: TRBJ2-2
V gene: TRBV7-3
clone size: -
D gene: -
CDR3 protein: CASSFSRRGTGELFF
CDR3 DNA: TGTGCCAGCAGCTTCAGTCGCCGTGGCACCGGGGAGCTGTTTTTT

J gene: TRBJ2-7
V gene: TRBV30
clone size: once
D gene: -
CDR3 protein: CAWKSWGSEQYF
CDR3 DNA: TGTGCCTGGAAATCATGGGGTTCCGAGCAGTACTTC

J gene: TRBJ1-2
V gene: TRBV10-3
clone size: -
D gene: -
CDR3 protein: CAISESTLNYGYTF
CDR3 DNA: TGTGCCATCAGTGAGTCGACCCTTAACTATGGCTACACCTTC

J gene: TRBJ1-2
V gene: TRBV6-1
clone size: -
D gene: -
CDR3 protein: CASSEQGEYYGYTF
CDR3 DNA: TGTGCCAGCAGTGAACAGGGAGAGTACTATGGCTACACCTTC

J gene: TRBJ2-1
V gene: TRBV27
clone size: once
D gene: -
CDR3 protein: CASSSSRRVNEQFF
CDR3 DNA: TGTGCCAGCAGTTCTTCCAGACGGGTGAATGAGCAGTTCTTC

J gene: TRBJ1-2
V gene: TRBV2
clone size: -
D gene: TRBD1
CDR3 protein: CASSPGQGTLNYGYTF
CDR3 DNA: TGTGCCAGCAGCCCGGGACAGGGAACTCTTAACTATGGCTACACCTTC